What follows describes a single T cell receptor beta chain. This clone's antigen is unknown. No base-level quality is on record; no much larger clone is a single base apart. The sample belongs to a study of cytomegalovirus exposure and HLA in healthy donors (dated by TCRdb to the late 2010s). With respect to the entire study: According to an earlier analysis of 587 of the donors, 150 million to 200 million T cells yielded approximately 120 million unique TCR beta sequences and around 300 Gb of sequence data. An early release covering around 630 HLA-typed donors comprised about 300 gigabases of sequencing data and tens of millions of unique TCR sequences. Of the roughly 420 genotyped donors, roughly 76% were placed in the genetic ancestry cluster associated with self-reported Caucasian donors. The study was designed to test whether signatures of past pathogen exposure could be identified by cataloging public T cell receptors. The study used immunosequencing to profile the T cell repertoires of 666 subjects and linked those repertoires to cytomegalovirus serostatus. Along with the approximately 600-subject first cohort, a separate validation cohort of around 110 different subjects was used. The study combined high-throughput TCR immunosequencing, statistical association of individual TCRs with disease status, and machine learning to predict cytomegalovirus infection status. A later analysis re-examined previously published TCR beta repertoires from several hundred donors and added high-resolution HLA genotyping to investigate patterns of TCR occurrence. Rather than using new phenotypic data, the later analysis identified candidate immune exposures from TCR beta sequences and from how often those sequences occurred across donors. An earlier analysis of 587 of the donors used high-throughput TCR beta sequencing to judge whether each TCR beta V gene segment behaved as functional or pseudogenic. Donor age, sex, ethnicity and CMV serostatus were collected together with the repertoire data. In a later genetic analysis, genome-wide SNP genotypes for about three fifths of the roughly 670 donors were used, and that subset was treated as a discovery cohort. All discovery cohort repertoires had been generated on a single sequencing platform. HLA typing included class I and class II loci at four-digit resolution. The number of donors typed differed by locus, with roughly 620-640 for A, B, C, DRB1 and DQB1, roughly 520 for DQA1, 600 to 610 for DPA1, and under 490 for DPB1. Five DR-DQ haplotypes were treated as single units for association and clustering because of strong linkage in the cohort. Across around 400 genotyped donors of the cohort, an average of approximately 200,000 unique TCR beta nucleotide sequences per donor were sequenced, and 15% to 20% of those sequences were non-productive. The study at large found these results: In a later analysis, HLA-associated TCR beta chains were found to be more clonally expanded and to have lower generation probabilities than equally common non-associated chains. The sequencing pipeline was judged likely to have produced a cluster of highly shared sequence variants as a technical artifact. In a later analysis, the rate of TCR association differed among HLA loci, with DRB1 alleles having the most associated TCRs and HLA-C alleles having the fewest. Because counts were too low, 15 to 20 rarely observed V segments, including chromosome 9 orphons, were left out of the earlier analysis of 587 of the donors. Specific HLA alleles were associated with 16,951 TCR beta sequences at a false discovery rate of 0.05 in a later analysis. Broadly in line with IMGT annotations, most TCR beta V segments showed up in productive rearrangements about 87% or about 30% of the time in an earlier analysis of some 590 of the donors. A further reported finding was that TCR beta sequences accurately predicted the HLA-A and HLA-B alleles for most subjects in the first cohort. According to a later genetic analysis, donors in an Asian-associated ancestry cluster had fewer N-insertions in productive TCRs than the roughly 670-donor mean. The 87-base-pair reads could not distinguish some IMGT-functional V segments, including TRBV6-2 and TRBV6-3, so those segments were excluded. Most TCR sequences were seen in very few donors, while some public TCRs were found in many individuals. According to a later analysis, parvovirus B19, influenza, CMV and Epstein-Barr virus appeared linked to several top co-occurrence clusters. Only TCR beta chains were sequenced in this cohort, and the absence of alpha or paired-chain data limited detectable features. Assigning TCR associations to individual alleles was difficult when HLA alleles, especially DR and DQ, strongly co-occurred. HLA typing was unavailable for some donors at each locus, so association tests used only the typed subset. The presence/absence analyses assumed that sequencing depth was roughly uniform across donors, and that assumption may not be true. In vitro tests confirmed that a few of the cytomegalovirus-associated TCR beta chains recognize cytomegalovirus antigens. V-gene and J-gene trimming of TCR beta chains was associated with a missense DCLRE1C variant in a later genetic analysis, and the association was replicated in an independent cohort. According to a later analysis, most CMV-associated TCR beta chains appeared to be HLA-restricted, and the HLA associations seemed to be driven largely by CMV exposure. The authors suggested that the approach could potentially be generalized to other disease states and immunological phenotypes. In the study, approximately 160 TCR beta chains were listed as associated with cytomegalovirus. Linkage disequilibrium might explain the correlated functional status among segregating V segments, but an unknown experimental factor could not be ruled out. CMV serostatus was the only immune exposure information available for the cohort. Cytomegalovirus status was reported to be diagnosed by the classifier with high specificity and sensitivity in both the original and validation cohorts.

Reading the germline V gene gives CDR1 MGHDK and CDR2 SYGVNS. V is trimmed back by 9 bases and J by 6 bases, and the junction contains 8 bases that no gene match accounts for. There are 13 amino acids in the CDR3, from cysteine to phenylalanine inclusive. Here the CDR3 DNA is all that survives: 39 bases in frame from base 1. Library creation used the immunoSEQ multiplex PCR assay. The multiplex PCR relied on a mix of 60 forward primers for TCR Vbeta segments and 13 reverse primers for TCR Jbeta segments. The CDR3 region of rearranged TCR beta genes was amplified from genomic DNA by a multiplex PCR assay. Amplified TCR beta libraries were sequenced as 87-base-pair reads on the Illumina HiSeq System. In the authors' own workflow: In a later analysis, 80 million or so unique TCR beta chains were counted across the approximately 640 repertoires, and about 10 million of these chains were shared by at least two donors. To remove PCR and sequencing errors, raw reads were error-corrected and collapsed into unique sequences using a nearest-neighbor algorithm that merged closely related sequences. Alignment of CDR3 sequences to IMGT reference sequences was used to assign V, D and J gene segments. Each retained sequence needed at least a six-nucleotide match to both a V gene segment and a J gene segment. A rearrangement counted as productive if the CDR3 had no stop codons and remained in frame with V and J, and every other rearrangement counted as non-productive. Following IMGT convention, CDR3 was defined as the stretch from the second conserved V-encoded cysteine up to the conserved J-encoded phenylalanine. In an earlier analysis of just under 600 of the donors, sequences lacking an unambiguous match to a single V gene segment were excluded. In an earlier analysis of 450 to 750 of the donors, a V segment was called functional when productive rearrangements were above 56.7%, and segregating when the standard deviation between donors exceeded 5%. A statistical classification framework was built to diagnose cytomegalovirus status from the catalog of TCR beta chain sequences. V and J gene assignment, in a later analysis, came from comparing TCR nucleotide sequences with IMGT/GENE-DB human TR gene sequences. Using the TCRdist pipeline, a later analysis assigned CDR3 sequences along with most-parsimonious VDJ recombination scenarios. In a later analysis, each TCR beta chain was defined by its CDR3 amino acid sequence together with its V-gene family, and reads lacking a unique V-gene family were excluded. To address suspected cross-contamination and a sequencing artifact, a later analysis removed approximately 590 highly shared, low-generation-probability nucleotide sequences. In a later analysis, a clonal expansion index was calculated for each public chain from normalized within-repertoire ranks of inferred template counts. Generation probabilities in a later analysis came from a VDJ recombination model fitted to out-of-frame rearrangements, and those results were checked against IGoR. A later analysis scored TCR-TCR, TCR-HLA and TCR-CMV co-occurrence with hypergeometric tests, applying a repertoire-size bias correction to TCR pairs. False discovery rates were estimated in a later analysis by permuting HLA or CMV assignments 20 times. In a later analysis, co-occurring TCRs were grouped using DBSCAN, with TCRdist sequence similarity added in when clustering inside HLA-allele-positive subsets. Repertoires with fewer than 30,000 or more than 120,000 public chains, plus five repertoires with anomalous nucleotide sharing, were excluded from co-occurrence clustering. In TCRdb, the immuneACCESS table is reduced to in-frame sequences with V and J assigned. These tables do not hold every clone; where another copy was compared, an unresolved V gene accounts for under half, and the others remain unexplained. V and J calls and clone size come straight from that table; D and trimming were deduced from the DNA. Across this sample there are approximately 110,000 clones, with around 77% seen only once. The ten biggest clones cover about 3.9% of the sample.

The cohort comprised 550 to 700 healthy bone marrow donors. Cohort members were all nominally healthy when sampled, although unrecorded immune exposures were likely present. Of the approximately 700 cohort members, 250 to 300 had positive CMV serostatus and approximately 400 had negative CMV serostatus, and CMV serostatus was not recorded for the donor. A peripheral blood sample was collected from each donor, and TCR beta sequencing was performed on peripheral blood mononuclear cells. The Qiagen DNeasy Blood Extraction Kit was used to extract genomic DNA from the blood cell samples. The TCR originated in a human donor in good health. Here the chain combines TRBV25-1 and TRBJ1-1; a stretch of 9 junction bases matches TRBD1. The sequenced material came from PBMCs. The nucleotide sequence is given as TGTGCCAGTAGGACAGGGGCAATAGCTGAAGCTTTCTTT. The translation is CASRTGAIAEAFF.